Below, 20 T cell receptor beta chains from the same sample are listed, as sequenced in a study of blood T cell repertoires in COVID-19 (dated by TCRdb to 2020 to 2022). Receptor libraries were prepared by the immunoSEQ multiplex PCR assay. Imported from immuneACCESS, the table was reduced by TCRdb to in-frame sequences with V and J called. These copies leave out some clones; in studies compared against another copy, an unresolved V gene accounts for under half, and the cause of the remainder is not known. The sample records approximately 49,000 clones, more than 75% of which are singletons. 3% to 5% of the sample is held by the ten biggest clonotypes. Sequences were obtained from peripheral blood. The source is a man aged 45-65 years with acute or convalescent COVID-19.

This chain joins TRBV5-6 and TRBJ2-5, with 14 bases lining up with TRBD2. The germline gives CDR1 SGHDT, CDR2 YYEEEE. CDR3 length equals 17 residues. Unmatched junction bases numbered 8, after V lost 3 bases and J lost 4 bases. The chain's CDR3 is CASSYGTSGSGIETQYF. The CDR3 nucleotides read TGTGCCAGCAGCTACGGGACTAGCGGGAGTGGGATAGAGACCCAGTACTTC.

The rearrangement uses TRBV15 and TRBJ2-7; possible D gene TRBD2, 5 bases. V was trimmed by 1 base and J by 0 bases, leaving 10 bases between them. CDR3 size: 15 residues. Germline V lookup: CDR1 LNHNV, CDR2 YYDKDF (reference sequence). CDR3: CATSRARGSSYEQYF. CDR3 bases: TGTGCCACCAGCAGAGCTCGGGGAAGCTCCTACGAGCAGTACTTC.

This rearrangement joins TRBV21-1 to TRBJ1-2; no check of the table's D call, TRBD1, against the DNA was made. TRBV21-1 constitutes a pseudogene. CDR3 length: 14 residues. As DNA, the CDR3 is TGTGCCAGCAGCAAAGGGCCAGGGAACTATGGCTACACCTTC. Encoded protein: CASSKGPGNYGYTF.

The CDR3 loop is CAWSARTEFSNQPQHF. The CDR3 coding sequence is TGTGCCTGGAGTGCCCGGACAGAGTTTAGCAATCAGCCCCAGCATTTT. The chain is built from TRBV30 and TRBJ1-5; D possibly corresponds to TRBD1 (6 bases). CDR3 size: 16 residues. Trimming took 1 base from V and 0 from J, leaving 13 bases between them. The germline CDR1 and CDR2 sequences are GTSNPN and SVGIG (reference sequence).

A few counts support this clone. The chain recombines TRBV9 with TRBJ1-3; D is possibly TRBD1 (5 bases). Germline assignment: CDR1 SGDLS and CDR2 YYNGEE. This CDR3 spans 15 amino acids. Trimming shortened V by 1 base and J by 8 bases, and 16 bases separated the two germline ends. CDR3 nucleotide sequence: TGTGCCAGCAGCGTATATGGGGGAGGAATTGACACCATATATTTT. It is translated as CASSVYGGGIDTIYF.

The rearrangement links TRBV11-2 to TRBJ2-7, with TRBD2 matching 13 bases. CDR3 length equals 19 residues. Germline V lookup: CDR1 SGHAT, CDR2 FQNNGV. V shed 5 bases and J 0 bases; nucleotides not matched to a gene: 13. The CDR3 region is CASSRLGLAGESSSYEQYF. The CDR3, as DNA: TGTGCCAGCAGCCGACTAGGACTAGCGGGGGAGTCGAGCTCCTACGAGCAGTACTTC.

The chain combines TRBV18 with TRBJ2-2; 10 bases align to TRBD1. The CDR3 is made up of 17 amino acids. Germline CDR1 KGHSH, CDR2 LQKENI. The V segment lost 3 bases and the J segment 4 bases; nucleotides outside the gene matches: 8. The CDR3 spells CASSPAEGQGTTGELFF. The CDR3 DNA reads as TGTGCCAGCTCACCGGCCGAGGGACAGGGGACCACCGGGGAGCTGTTTTTT.

The rearrangement uses TRBV6-4 and TRBJ1-6, with D unresolved. V shed 8 bases and J shed 11 bases, with 16 bases lying between them. CDR1 and CDR2 (germline): MRHNA, SNTAGT. The CDR3 is 13 amino acids. The CDR3 here is CASRPGREPPLHF. CDR3 bases: TGTGCCAGCCGGCCCGGGAGAGAGCCACCCCTCCACTTT.

The chain joins TRBV10-3 to TRBJ1-5; D might be TRBD1 (6 bases). The CDR3 spans 16 residues. V gave up 3 bases and J gave up 0 bases, with 12 bases separating them. Germline lookup yields CDR1 ENHRY and CDR2 SYGVKD. The CDR3 sequence: CAISDRRGGSNQPQHF. The CDR3 DNA reads as TGTGCCATCAGTGATCGAAGGGGGGGTAGCAATCAGCCCCAGCATTTT.

This chain joins TRBV9 and TRBJ1-2; 7 nucleotides line up with TRBD1. With V trimmed by 3 bases and J by 7 bases, 3 bases remained unmatched. CDR3 size: 12 residues. CDR1 and CDR2 (germline): SGDLS, YYNGEE. The CDR3 DNA reads TGTGCCAGCAGCGCCGGGACAGCTGGCTACACCTTC. It translates to CASSAGTAGYTF. Variable domain in full (rest from reference TRBV9 and TRBJ1-2): DSGVTQTPKHLITATGQRVTLRCSPRSGDLSVYWYQQSLDQGLQFLIQYYNGEERAKGNILERFSAQQFPDLHSELNLSSLELGDSALYFCASSAGTAGYTFGSGTRLTVV.

J is TRBJ1-3 and V is TRBV21-1. TRBV21-1 is a pseudogene locus. CDR3 length: 15 amino acids. This chain's CDR3 is CASSRGPISGNTIYF. In DNA form, the CDR3 reads TGTGCCAGCAGCAGAGGGCCGATCTCTGGAAACACCATATATTTT.

The chain is built from TRBV5-4 and TRBJ2-7; unclear D gene. The germline CDR1 and CDR2 sequences are SGHNT and YYREEE (reference sequence). The CDR3 totals 13 residues. V was clipped by 1 base and J by 3 bases, with 8 bases between them. CDR3 nucleotides: TGTGCCAGCAGCTTGTACCGCGGCTACGAGCAGTACTTC. It codes for CASSLYRGYEQYF.

The rearrangement links TRBV6-6 to TRBJ1-6; maybe TRBD1 (6 bases). This CDR3 comprises 14 residues. Trimming left V 6 bases short and J 7 bases short, with 13 bases between. CDR1 is MNHNY, CDR2 SVGAGI, per germline (reference sequence). CDR3 region: CASRDDRPNSPLHF. CDR3 nucleotide sequence: TGTGCCAGCAGGGACGACAGGCCCAATTCACCCCTCCACTTT.

This sequence joins TRBV5-1 and TRBJ2-7; 7 nucleotides align to TRBD2. Germline trimming cut 6 bases from V and 2 bases from J; bases unmatched to any gene: 2. The CDR3 totals 12 residues. Germline CDR1 and CDR2: SGHRS and YFSETQ. CDR3 nucleotide sequence: TGCGCCAGCAACGCGGGGGCCTACGAGCAGTACTTC. Protein product: CASNAGAYEQYF.

The chain combines TRBV6-6 with TRBJ2-2; D call uncertain. The CDR3 length is 12 residues. CDR1 MNHNY and CDR2 SVGAGI come from the germline V gene (reference sequence). The ends were cut back, 7 bases at V and 6 bases at J, with 9 bases in the middle. CDR3 amino acids: CASTPPAGELFF. The DNA for the CDR3 is TGTGCCAGCACCCCCCCGGCCGGGGAGCTGTTTTTT.

This chain uses TRBV14 with TRBJ2-7, with a tentative D call TRBD2 (6 bases). V lost 4 bases, J lost 7 bases, and 14 bases lay in between. The CDR3 has 13 residues. Germline-derived CDR1 and CDR2 are SGHDN and FVKESK. CDR3 nucleotide sequence: TGTGCCAGCAGCCTAATAACGAGCGGGGAGCAGTACTTC. Its translation: CASSLITSGEQYF.

J is TRBJ2-2 and V is TRBV6-6; 12 bases align to TRBD2. The CDR3 runs 21 residues. The V gene end was trimmed by 6 bases and the J gene end by 3 bases; junction bases not matched to a gene: 20. Germline V gene sequence: CDR1 MNHNY, CDR2 SVGAGI (reference sequence). This CDR3 reads CASSALLAGGSYIRYTGELFF. Written as DNA, the CDR3 is TGTGCCAGCAGCGCCCTACTAGCGGGGGGTTCCTACATTCGCTACACCGGGGAGCTGTTTTTT.

The V and J genes are TRBV27 and TRBJ1-5, with 7 bases matching TRBD1. This CDR3 spans 15 amino acids. Germline V gene data show CDR1 as MNHEY and CDR2 as SMNVEV (reference sequence). V dropped 5 bases and J dropped 2; count of bases not matched to a gene: 6. The CDR3 is CASSPTGAGNQPQHF. CDR3 DNA: TGTGCCAGCAGTCCTACAGGGGCCGGCAATCAGCCCCAGCATTTT.

The genes are TRBV6-6 and TRBJ1-2; 12 positions agree with TRBD1. This CDR3 region has 14 residues. J was trimmed by 5 bases and V by 7 bases; bases with no gene match: 5. Per germline, CDR1 MNHNY and CDR2 SVGAGI (reference sequence). The CDR3: CASTGTGGRYGYTF. In nucleotides, the CDR3 is TGTGCCAGCACCGGGACAGGGGGCAGGTATGGCTACACCTTC.

On this clone itself: The limits of the CDR3 on the DNA are not certain, so only TCRdb's listed CDR3 is given. This chain connects TRBV21-1 to TRBJ2-2; the table's D gene call, TRBD2, was not cross checked with the DNA. TRBV21-1 is tagged as a pseudogene. With termini counted, the CDR3 has 17 amino acids. This CDR3 is CASSKVASGIGTGELFF.